A single sample is the source of the 8 T cell receptor beta chains below, sequenced in a study of T-cell memory formation after mild COVID-19. A single record per CDR3 protein comes from TCRdb applying MiXCR to the 5' RACE reads. The table records about 350,000 distinct CDR3 sequences, over 13% of them present only once. The sample consisted of PBMCs or a T cell subset sorted from them (not recorded which). These receptors were collected from a man younger than 30 who had mild COVID-19 (a few samples of this study predate the infection). Cell type and time point are not known.

V gene TRBV6-2 or TRBV6-3 combines with J gene TRBJ2-2, with D unclear. Germline lookup yields CDR1 MNHEY and CDR2 SVGEGT. The CDR3 has 12 residues. V was clipped by 2 bases and J by 9 bases, with 7 bases between them. This CDR3 reads CASSYRLWELFF. CDR3 coding DNA: TGTGCCAGCAGTTACCGCTTGTGGGAGCTGTTTTTT.

This clonotype was counted between two and nine times. The chain uses TRBV29-1 and TRBJ2-2; D is perhaps TRBD1 (6 bases). The CDR3 sequence is 12 residues long. V lost 7 bases, J lost 4 bases, and 10 bases lay in between. Germline V gene sequence: CDR1 SQVTM, CDR2 ANQGSEA. The DNA for the CDR3 is TGCAGCGCCCAGGGGCCCACCGGGGAGCTGTTTTTT. It yields the protein CSAQGPTGELFF.

This clonotype was counted a few times. The genes are TRBV7-2 and TRBJ1-2; TRBD1 matches 9 bases. J gave up 2 bases and V 4 bases, and 2 bases lay outside the gene matches. CDR3 length equals 14 residues. Germline assignment: CDR1 SGHTA and CDR2 FQGNSA. The CDR3 sequence: CASSWDRVNYGYTF. CDR3 DNA sequence: TGTGCCAGCAGCTGGGACAGGGTGAACTATGGCTACACCTTC.

This clonotype was recorded at least ten times. The chain combines TRBV5-8 with TRBJ2-2, with 10 bases identical to TRBD1. The germline V gene has CDR1 SGHTS and CDR2 YDEGEE. This CDR3 has 15 amino acids. Trimming removed 5 bases from V and 6 bases from J; junction bases left unmatched: 7. The CDR3 protein is CASSSGDRGAGELFF. The CDR3 nucleotides read TGTGCCAGCAGTTCTGGGGACAGGGGCGCCGGGGAGCTGTTTTTT.

This clonotype showed up many times. The chain joins TRBV7-2 to TRBJ1-2; the D gene is possibly TRBD1 (6 bases). Trimming left V 1 base short and J 4 bases short, with 7 bases between. Germline V lookup: CDR1 SGHTA, CDR2 FQGNSA. This CDR3 is built from 13 residues. The CDR3 loop reads CASSLDRAYGYTF. CDR3 bases: TGTGCCAGCAGCTTAGACAGGGCCTATGGCTACACCTTC.

The chain has TRBV6-6 and TRBJ1-6; 7 bases are a match to TRBD1. The CDR3 totals 15 residues. J gave up 7 bases and V 2 bases, and 5 bases lay outside the gene matches. CDR1 is MNHNY and CDR2 is SVGAGI in the germline V gene (reference sequence). DNA for the CDR3: TGTGCCAGCAGTTACGGACAGGCTGAGAATTCACCCCTCCACTTT. This sequence encodes CASSYGQAENSPLHF.

This clonotype was detected a few times. The DNA for the CDR3 is TGTGCCATCAGTGTCGACAGGGCCGCTGGAAACACCATATATTTT. Translated: CAISVDRAAGNTIYF. This chain uses TRBV10-3 with TRBJ1-3; 7 bases are a match to TRBD1. Germline lookup yields CDR1 ENHRY and CDR2 SYGVKD. This CDR3 has 15 residues. The ends lost 4 bases at V and 2 bases at J; junction bases unmatched: 5.

The chain employs TRBV4-3 and TRBJ2-1; 10 bases are shared with TRBD1. The CDR3 runs 14 residues. The germline V gene has CDR1 LGHNA and CDR2 YSLEER. V trimming: 3 bases; J trimming: 5 bases; junction bases outside the gene matches: 1. Here the CDR3 reads CASSQGTGDNEQFF. In DNA, the CDR3 is TGCGCCAGCAGCCAGGGGACAGGGGACAATGAGCAGTTCTTC.